One sample yielded the 11 T cell receptor beta chains listed below, sequenced in a study of cytomegalovirus exposure and HLA in healthy donors. PCR was performed using 60 Vbeta and 13 Jbeta primers. Only in-frame clones appear in the TCRdb table, and some are missing; sequencing was by immunoSEQ multiplex PCR. The repertoire includes about 120,000 clones, about 76% of them detected once, and 30% sits in the top ten. The sample was PBMCs. These receptors were taken from a man in his sixties in good health and CMV-seropositive.

Comments on this clone: Additional DNA sequences in this sample encode the identical CDR3. The chain carries TRBV6-6 and TRBJ1-5, with D tentatively TRBD1 (5 bases). The germline V and J ends were trimmed by 2 bases and 7 bases, with 12 bases remaining between them. The CDR3 covers 14 residues. Looked up from germline, CDR1 is MNHNY and CDR2 is SVGAGI (reference sequence). The chain's CDR3 is CASSYPRDRQPQHF. CDR3 DNA sequence: TGTGCCAGCAGTTACCCCAGGGATAGACAGCCCCAGCATTTT.

This clone was picked up a small number of times. The V gene is TRBV28, the J gene TRBJ2-7, with D uncertain. Germline lookup yields CDR1 MDHEN and CDR2 SYDVKM. The CDR3 covers 15 residues. Trimming removed 6 bases at V and 2 bases at J, with 17 bases between. For the CDR3, the DNA is TGTGCCAGCAGCCCCCTGAGTCGCGGAACCTACGAGCAGTACTTC. Its translation is CASSPLSRGTYEQYF.

The rearrangement joins TRBV6-5 to TRBJ2-7, with 7 bases that match TRBD2. V lost 5 bases and J lost 5; bases outside the gene matches: 9. This CDR3 contains 14 residues. Germline lookup yields CDR1 MNHEY and CDR2 SVGAGI. The CDR3 DNA follows: TGTGCCAGCAGTGATCAATCGGGGGGACACGAGCAGTACTTC. Residues: CASSDQSGGHEQYF.

This clone was counted once. The sample holds other DNA sequences that translate to the same CDR3. V is TRBV7-3 and J is TRBJ1-1; no clear D gene. Trimming pared 5 bases from V and 1 base from J, leaving 8 bases between. Germline V CDR1 and CDR2: SGHTA, FQGTGA. The CDR3 has 13 amino acids. This chain's CDR3 is CASSLSGNTEAFF. The DNA for the CDR3 is TGTGCCAGCAGCCTCTCGGGGAACACTGAAGCTTTCTTT. The full variable domain, completed using reference TRBV7-3 and TRBJ1-1, is GAGVSQTPSNKVTEKGKYVELRCDPISGHTALYWYRQSLGQGPEFLIYFQGTGAADDSGLPNDRFFAVRPEGSVSTLKIQRTERGDSAVYLCASSLSGNTEAFFGQGTRLTVV.

V and J are TRBV29-1 and TRBJ2-5; 10 bases line up with TRBD1. The CDR3 runs 14 residues. From germline, CDR1 is SQVTM and CDR2 ANQGSEA. The V and J ends lost 7 bases and 3 bases, in that order; junction bases with no gene match: 8. CDR3 region: CSAQSGTGEETQYF. The CDR3 DNA reads as TGCAGCGCACAATCCGGGACAGGGGAAGAGACCCAGTACTTC.

The CDR3 coding sequence is TGTGCCACCAGCAGGCGGTACACTGAAGCTTTCTTT. Translation gives CATSRRYTEAFF. This chain uses TRBV15 with TRBJ1-1; D ambiguous. This CDR3 contains 12 residues. CDR1 and CDR2 (germline): LNHNV, YYDKDF (reference sequence). Trimming removed 3 bases from V and 3 bases from J, with 5 bases in between.

The chain couples TRBV6-5 to TRBJ2-2; tentatively, D is TRBD1 (6 bases). The CDR3 totals 15 residues. Trimming cost V 2 bases and J 4 bases, with 11 bases left between them. Germline V gene data show CDR1 as MNHEY and CDR2 as SVGAGI. CDR3 sequence reads: CASSYRDTLTGELFF. The CDR3 DNA sequence: TGTGCCAGCAGTTACCGGGACACCCTCACCGGGGAGCTGTTTTTT.

The chain links TRBV9 to TRBJ1-4, with a tentative D call TRBD1 (5 bases). Germline V CDR1 and CDR2: SGDLS, YYNGEE. V shed 1 base and J shed 8 bases, with 15 bases lying between them. This CDR3 contains 15 residues. The CDR3 DNA follows: TGTGCCAGCAGCGTACGTCGGGACTCCCCAGAAAAACTGTTTTTT. Protein: CASSVRRDSPEKLFF.

The chain has TRBV28 and TRBJ2-1; 8 nucleotides match TRBD2. The CDR3 length is 14 residues. CDR1 and CDR2 from the germline V gene are MDHEN and SYDVKM. J lost 3 bases, V lost 8 bases, and 6 bases had no gene match. In nucleotides, the CDR3 is TGTGCCAGCCTCTCCAGCGGGGGCTACAATGAGCAGTTCTTC. Translated: CASLSSGGYNEQFF.

This chain joins TRBV29-1 and TRBJ2-3, with TRBD1 matching 12 bases. Germline CDR1 SQVTM, CDR2 ANQGSEA. V trimming: 7 bases; J trimming: 1 base; junction bases outside the gene matches: 3. The CDR3 consists of 14 residues. The CDR3 DNA is TGCAGCGCTGGGACAGGGGGCGGCACAGATACGCAGTATTTT. It encodes CSAGTGGGTDTQYF.

V gene TRBV7-7 combines with J gene TRBJ2-5, with 10 bases fitting TRBD2. Germline lookup yields CDR1 SSHAT and CDR2 FNYEAQ (reference sequence). Trimming cost V 4 bases and J 3 bases; bases outside gene matches: 5. The CDR3 consists of 15 residues. CDR3 sequence: CASSSFSGGEETQYF. In nucleotides, the CDR3 is TGTGCCAGCAGCTCCTTCAGCGGGGGGGAAGAGACCCAGTACTTC. Combining the CDR3 with reference TRBV7-7 and TRBJ2-5 gives the whole variable domain GAGVSQSPRYKVTKRGQDVTLRCDPISSHATLYWYQQALGQGPEFLTYFNYEAQPDKSGLPSDRFSAERPEGSISTLTIQRTEQRDSAMYRCASSSFSGGEETQYFGPGTRLLVL.